These 27 T cell receptor beta chains share one sample of origin, sequenced in a study of T cell responses to AZD1222 COVID-19 vaccine. Assay: immunoSEQ multiplex PCR; the TCRdb copy retains only in-frame clones and omits some. The data contain some 100,000 clones, around 87% of them singletons. The sample consisted of peripheral blood, taken on day 0 of MenACWY control vaccination. These receptor sequences come from an adult in good health.

The rearrangement links TRBV1 to TRBJ2-7; the DNA was not compared with TRBD2, the D call given in the table. TRBV1 is listed as a pseudogene. The CDR3 has 14 amino acids. CDR3 DNA sequence: TGCACCAGCAGCCAAGTGGGACTAGCGTCTGAGCAGTACTTC. It is translated as CTSSQVGLASEQYF.

This sequence joins TRBV9 and TRBJ1-2, with 7 bases identical to TRBD1. V was clipped by 2 bases and J by 4 bases; unmatched bases: 14. Per the germline V gene, CDR1 is SGDLS and CDR2 is YYNGEE. The CDR3 sequence is 17 residues long. CDR3 loop: CASSVGRQGDSLYGYTF. CDR3 nucleotides: TGTGCCAGCAGCGTCGGGCGGCAGGGGGACTCACTCTATGGCTACACCTTC. Complete variable domain (other parts from reference TRBV9 and TRBJ1-2): DSGVTQTPKHLITATGQRVTLRCSPRSGDLSVYWYQQSLDQGLQFLIQYYNGEERAKGNILERFSAQQFPDLHSELNLSSLELGDSALYFCASSVGRQGDSLYGYTFGSGTRLTVV.

A single count supports this clone. This chain joins TRBV5-1 and TRBJ1-6; D is undetermined. CDR1 and CDR2 (germline): SGHRS, YFSETQ. V shed 9 bases and J shed 8 bases, with 18 bases lying between them. The CDR3 has 14 amino acids. The CDR3 reads CAIPGQNVDSPLHF. The CDR3 coding sequence is TGCGCCATCCCGGGTCAGAACGTGGATTCACCCCTCCACTTT. The full variable domain, completed using reference TRBV5-1 and TRBJ1-6, is KAGVTQTPRYLIKTRGQQVTLSCSPISGHRSVSWYQQTPGQGLQFLFEYFSETQRNKGNFPGRFSGRQFSNSRSEMNVSTLELGDSALYLCAIPGQNVDSPLHFGNGTRLTVT.

This rearrangement joins TRBV19 to TRBJ1-5; TRBD1 matches at 7 bases. The germline V gene encodes CDR1 LNHDA and CDR2 SQIVND (reference sequence). CDR3 length: 15 residues. The trim removed 6 bases at V and 3 bases at J, leaving 8 bases unmatched. The CDR3 region is CASRFSGTDNQPQHF. The CDR3 nucleotides read TGTGCCAGTAGATTCTCCGGGACAGACAATCAGCCCCAGCATTTT. The full variable domain, in which reference TRBV19 and TRBJ1-5 provide the parts outside the CDR3, is DGGITQSPKYLFRKEGQNVTLSCEQNLNHDAMYWYRQDPGQGLRLIYYSQIVNDFQKGDIAEGYSVSREKKESFPLTVTSAQKNPTAFYLCASRFSGTDNQPQHFGDGTRLSIL.

The CDR3 DNA sequence: TGTGCCAGCAGTTCACCGACAGGGTGGGTCGATGGCTACACCTTC. Its translation: CASSSPTGWVDGYTF. The genes are TRBV28 and TRBJ1-2, with TRBD1 identical over 7 bases. In germline, CDR1 is MDHEN, CDR2 SYDVKM. The ends lost 4 bases at V and 6 bases at J; junction bases unmatched: 11. The CDR3 totals 15 residues.

The chain couples TRBV5-6 to TRBJ1-5; 9 bases map to TRBD1. Trimming took 3 bases from V and 6 from J; bases not matched to a gene: 13. CDR1 and CDR2 from the germline V gene are SGHDT and YYEEEE. The CDR3 spans 17 residues. The CDR3: CASSWWRTGGAGQPQHF. The CDR3 DNA is TGTGCCAGCAGCTGGTGGCGCACAGGGGGCGCAGGTCAGCCCCAGCATTTT. Full variable domain (rest looked up from reference TRBV5-6 and TRBJ1-5): DAGVTQSPTHLIKTRGQQVTLRCSPKSGHDTVSWYQQALGQGPQFIFQYYEEEERQRGNFPDRFSGHQFPNYSSELNVNALLLGDSALYLCASSWWRTGGAGQPQHFGDGTRLSIL.

This clone was picked up one time. The chain combines TRBV27 with TRBJ2-7, with 8 nucleotides matching TRBD2. The germline V gene encodes CDR1 MNHEY and CDR2 SMNVEV (reference sequence). The CDR3 spans 16 residues. V trimming: 2 bases; J trimming: 6 bases; junction bases outside the gene matches: 12. CDR3 nucleotides: TGTGCCAGCAGTTTAGTTAGCGGGACGACGAAAGGCGAGCAGTACTTC. As protein: CASSLVSGTTKGEQYF.

V is TRBV6-2 or TRBV6-3 and J is TRBJ2-2; maybe TRBD2 (6 bases). The CDR3 covers 15 residues. V lost 4 bases and J 6 bases, leaving 15 bases between the germline ends. Per germline, CDR1 MNHEY and CDR2 SVGEGT. The CDR3 nucleotides read TGTGCCAGCAGTTCTCTCGGAGGGGAGGCCGGGGAGCTGTTTTTT. Protein: CASSSLGGEAGELFF.

The chain couples TRBV5-8 to TRBJ1-1, with D maybe TRBD1 (5 bases). This CDR3 has 14 amino acids. V lost 2 bases, J lost 1 base, and 9 bases lay in between. CDR1 is SGHTS and CDR2 is YDEGEE in the germline V gene. This CDR3 is CASSLTDRNTEAFF. As DNA, the CDR3 is TGTGCCAGCAGCTTAACAGACAGGAACACTGAAGCTTTCTTT.

V and J are TRBV6-5 and TRBJ1-5; 8 bases line up with TRBD1. CDR1 is MNHEY, CDR2 SVGAGI, per germline. J gave up 7 bases and V 0 bases, and 8 bases lay outside the gene matches. CDR3 size: 16 residues. Written as DNA, the CDR3 is TGTGCCAGCAGTTACTCCGCAGGGGGCAGGGAACAGCCCCAGCATTTT. Translation: CASSYSAGGREQPQHF.

The chain recombines TRBV28 with TRBJ2-2; 7 bases fit TRBD2. The CDR3 covers 14 residues. The V gene's germline CDR1 is MDHEN and CDR2 SYDVKM. With V trimmed by 3 bases and J by 7 bases, 5 bases remained unmatched. CDR3 coding DNA: TGTGCCAGCAGTTTGTTTCGGGGGGACGGGGAGCTGTTTTTT. Its protein product is CASSLFRGDGELFF.

This chain uses TRBV4-2 with TRBJ2-3; D gene ambiguous. Deletions cut 1 base from V and 1 base from J, with 6 bases between. Per germline, CDR1 LGHNA and CDR2 YNFKEQ. This CDR3 has 14 residues. CDR3 sequence: CASSQVGRTDTQYF. The CDR3 DNA reads TGTGCCAGCAGCCAAGTCGGCCGCACAGATACGCAGTATTTT.

The chain links TRBV18 to TRBJ1-1; D is undetermined. Per germline, CDR1 KGHSH and CDR2 LQKENI. V dropped 3 bases and J dropped 0 bases, with 5 bases sitting between them. The CDR3 covers 13 residues. In DNA form, the CDR3 reads TGTGCCAGCTCACCGGAGATGAACACTGAAGCTTTCTTT. Its protein is CASSPEMNTEAFF.

This clone was found once. This chain uses TRBV5-1 with TRBJ2-3; 12 nucleotides agree with TRBD2. CDR3 length: 16 amino acids. The V and J ends lost 4 bases and 4 bases, in that order; junction bases with no gene match: 7. The germline V gene encodes CDR1 SGHRS and CDR2 YFSETQ. The DNA for the CDR3 is TGCGCCAGCAGCCTGACGACTAGCGGGGGTCCAGATACGCAGTATTTT. Protein sequence: CASSLTTSGGPDTQYF.

The sample holds a few counts of this clone. J is TRBJ2-5 and V is TRBV7-2; no clear D gene. This CDR3 comprises 14 residues. Germline V lookup: CDR1 SGHTA, CDR2 FQGNSA. Trimming removed 4 bases from V and 1 base from J, with 10 bases in between. DNA of the CDR3: TGTGCCAGCAGCTCCTTAGGGATCCAAGAGACCCAGTACTTC. Its translation: CASSSLGIQETQYF.

This chain connects TRBV6-4 to TRBJ2-1; 9 bases match TRBD2. V lost 10 bases and J lost 6; bases outside the gene matches: 10. The germline gives CDR1 MRHNA, CDR2 SNTAGT. The CDR3 contains 14 residues. CDR3 sequence reads: CATSLSGSINEQFF. The CDR3 DNA is TGTGCCACCTCCCTTAGCGGGAGTATCAATGAGCAGTTCTTC.

V and J are TRBV27 and TRBJ1-1; unclear D gene. From germline, CDR1 is MNHEY and CDR2 SMNVEV (reference sequence). CDR3 length: 13 amino acids. V was pared by 5 bases and J by 8 bases, with 15 bases between. The CDR3, as DNA: TGTGCCAGCAGTCTCGCTGGAGGGCTCGAAGCTTTCTTT. Translation: CASSLAGGLEAFF.

This sequence joins TRBV5-1 and TRBJ2-1, with TRBD2 identical over 9 bases. Looked up from germline, CDR1 is SGHRS and CDR2 is YFSETQ. The CDR3 contains 15 residues. With 3 bases clipped from V and 9 bases from J, the junction kept 10 bases outside the gene matches. This CDR3 reads CASSSPSGRRGEQFF. CDR3 coding DNA: TGCGCCAGCAGCTCGCCCAGCGGGAGGAGAGGTGAGCAGTTCTTC. The whole variable domain, filled in from reference TRBV5-1 and TRBJ2-1, reads KAGVTQTPRYLIKTRGQQVTLSCSPISGHRSVSWYQQTPGQGLQFLFEYFSETQRNKGNFPGRFSGRQFSNSRSEMNVSTLELGDSALYLCASSSPSGRRGEQFFGPGTRLTVL.

For this clone: Other DNA variants within this sample encode the same CDR3. V and J are TRBV2 and TRBJ2-1; D remains unclear. V was cut by 8 bases and J by 0 bases, with 8 bases left in between. The germline CDR1 and CDR2 sequences are SNHLY and FYNNEI. The CDR3 is 13 amino acids. CDR3 bases: TGTGCCAGCCTAACCAACTCCTACAATGAGCAGTTCTTC. It codes for CASLTNSYNEQFF.

The genes are TRBV30 and TRBJ1-4; D might be TRBD1 (6 bases). Germline V gives CDR1 GTSNPN, CDR2 SVGIG (reference sequence). The V gene lost 2 bases and the J gene lost 6 bases, with 10 bases spanning the gap. The CDR3 is 13 residues long. Here the CDR3 reads CAWSHAGDEKLFF. CDR3 coding DNA: TGTGCCTGGAGTCATGCAGGGGATGAAAAACTGTTTTTT.

The chain is built from TRBV19 and TRBJ1-2, with 12 bases fitting TRBD1. CDR3 size: 15 residues. The germline gives CDR1 LNHDA, CDR2 SQIVND (reference sequence). The V segment lost 4 bases and the J segment 5 bases; nucleotides outside the gene matches: 5. CDR3 sequence (DNA): TGTGCCAGTAGTAAACCGGGACAGGGGGCGTATGGCTACACCTTC. This translates into CASSKPGQGAYGYTF.

The rearrangement uses TRBV30 and TRBJ1-3; weak D call: TRBD1 (6 bases). V lost 2 bases and J lost 2, with 13 bases in between. There are 15 residues in the CDR3. Germline loops: CDR1 GTSNPN, CDR2 SVGIG (reference sequence). The CDR3 DNA reads as TGTGCCTGGAGTACTCGGGGGGCCCCTGGAAACACCATATATTTT. Residues: CAWSTRGAPGNTIYF.

The genes are TRBV12-5 and TRBJ2-3; 8 bases agree with TRBD1. The germline gives CDR1 LGHNT, CDR2 FRNRAP. The CDR3 is 13 amino acids. The trim removed 7 bases at V and 3 bases at J, leaving 3 bases unmatched. The CDR3 is CASVRTGTDTQYF. Here the CDR3 DNA reads TGTGCTAGTGTCCGGACAGGGACAGATACGCAGTATTTT.

The V gene is TRBV9, the J gene TRBJ2-2; TRBD1 might be the D (5 bases). Germline CDR1 reads SGDLS; CDR2 reads YYNGEE. This CDR3 spans 17 amino acids. Trimming left V 0 bases short and J 0 bases short, with 12 bases between. DNA for the CDR3: TGTGCCAGCAGCGTAGGGATTGCAGGGTCGAACACCGGGGAGCTGTTTTTT. Translating gives CASSVGIAGSNTGELFF. The full variable domain, with the rest looked up from reference TRBV9 and TRBJ2-2, is DSGVTQTPKHLITATGQRVTLRCSPRSGDLSVYWYQQSLDQGLQFLIQYYNGEERAKGNILERFSAQQFPDLHSELNLSSLELGDSALYFCASSVGIAGSNTGELFFGEGSRLTVL.

This chain joins TRBV12-2 and TRBJ2-7. TRBV12-2 is a known pseudogene. CDR3 size: 15 residues. Here the CDR3 reads CASRPVTGLTYEQYF. CDR3 DNA: TGTGCAAGTCGCCCGGTTACGGGCCTCACCTACGAGCAGTACTTC.

This clone has a single count. The V gene is TRBV2, the J gene TRBJ2-2, with TRBD2 identical over 15 bases. Germline V gene sequence: CDR1 SNHLY, CDR2 FYNNEI. CDR3 length: 16 residues. The J segment lost 1 base and the V segment lost 7 bases, leaving 1 base of the junction unmatched. The CDR3 DNA sequence: TGTGCCAGCACGGGACTAGCGGGAGGGAACACCGGGGAGCTGTTTTTT. Protein product: CASTGLAGGNTGELFF.

The chain links TRBV28 to TRBJ2-2; D might be TRBD1 (6 bases). Trimming removed 10 bases from V and 2 bases from J, with 17 bases in between. Germline V gene lookup returns CDR1 MDHEN and CDR2 SYDVKM. The CDR3 has 15 amino acids. The CDR3 bases are TGTGCCATCCCCAGGGGACGGGTAAACACCGGGGAGCTGTTTTTT. Its translation: CAIPRGRVNTGELFF.